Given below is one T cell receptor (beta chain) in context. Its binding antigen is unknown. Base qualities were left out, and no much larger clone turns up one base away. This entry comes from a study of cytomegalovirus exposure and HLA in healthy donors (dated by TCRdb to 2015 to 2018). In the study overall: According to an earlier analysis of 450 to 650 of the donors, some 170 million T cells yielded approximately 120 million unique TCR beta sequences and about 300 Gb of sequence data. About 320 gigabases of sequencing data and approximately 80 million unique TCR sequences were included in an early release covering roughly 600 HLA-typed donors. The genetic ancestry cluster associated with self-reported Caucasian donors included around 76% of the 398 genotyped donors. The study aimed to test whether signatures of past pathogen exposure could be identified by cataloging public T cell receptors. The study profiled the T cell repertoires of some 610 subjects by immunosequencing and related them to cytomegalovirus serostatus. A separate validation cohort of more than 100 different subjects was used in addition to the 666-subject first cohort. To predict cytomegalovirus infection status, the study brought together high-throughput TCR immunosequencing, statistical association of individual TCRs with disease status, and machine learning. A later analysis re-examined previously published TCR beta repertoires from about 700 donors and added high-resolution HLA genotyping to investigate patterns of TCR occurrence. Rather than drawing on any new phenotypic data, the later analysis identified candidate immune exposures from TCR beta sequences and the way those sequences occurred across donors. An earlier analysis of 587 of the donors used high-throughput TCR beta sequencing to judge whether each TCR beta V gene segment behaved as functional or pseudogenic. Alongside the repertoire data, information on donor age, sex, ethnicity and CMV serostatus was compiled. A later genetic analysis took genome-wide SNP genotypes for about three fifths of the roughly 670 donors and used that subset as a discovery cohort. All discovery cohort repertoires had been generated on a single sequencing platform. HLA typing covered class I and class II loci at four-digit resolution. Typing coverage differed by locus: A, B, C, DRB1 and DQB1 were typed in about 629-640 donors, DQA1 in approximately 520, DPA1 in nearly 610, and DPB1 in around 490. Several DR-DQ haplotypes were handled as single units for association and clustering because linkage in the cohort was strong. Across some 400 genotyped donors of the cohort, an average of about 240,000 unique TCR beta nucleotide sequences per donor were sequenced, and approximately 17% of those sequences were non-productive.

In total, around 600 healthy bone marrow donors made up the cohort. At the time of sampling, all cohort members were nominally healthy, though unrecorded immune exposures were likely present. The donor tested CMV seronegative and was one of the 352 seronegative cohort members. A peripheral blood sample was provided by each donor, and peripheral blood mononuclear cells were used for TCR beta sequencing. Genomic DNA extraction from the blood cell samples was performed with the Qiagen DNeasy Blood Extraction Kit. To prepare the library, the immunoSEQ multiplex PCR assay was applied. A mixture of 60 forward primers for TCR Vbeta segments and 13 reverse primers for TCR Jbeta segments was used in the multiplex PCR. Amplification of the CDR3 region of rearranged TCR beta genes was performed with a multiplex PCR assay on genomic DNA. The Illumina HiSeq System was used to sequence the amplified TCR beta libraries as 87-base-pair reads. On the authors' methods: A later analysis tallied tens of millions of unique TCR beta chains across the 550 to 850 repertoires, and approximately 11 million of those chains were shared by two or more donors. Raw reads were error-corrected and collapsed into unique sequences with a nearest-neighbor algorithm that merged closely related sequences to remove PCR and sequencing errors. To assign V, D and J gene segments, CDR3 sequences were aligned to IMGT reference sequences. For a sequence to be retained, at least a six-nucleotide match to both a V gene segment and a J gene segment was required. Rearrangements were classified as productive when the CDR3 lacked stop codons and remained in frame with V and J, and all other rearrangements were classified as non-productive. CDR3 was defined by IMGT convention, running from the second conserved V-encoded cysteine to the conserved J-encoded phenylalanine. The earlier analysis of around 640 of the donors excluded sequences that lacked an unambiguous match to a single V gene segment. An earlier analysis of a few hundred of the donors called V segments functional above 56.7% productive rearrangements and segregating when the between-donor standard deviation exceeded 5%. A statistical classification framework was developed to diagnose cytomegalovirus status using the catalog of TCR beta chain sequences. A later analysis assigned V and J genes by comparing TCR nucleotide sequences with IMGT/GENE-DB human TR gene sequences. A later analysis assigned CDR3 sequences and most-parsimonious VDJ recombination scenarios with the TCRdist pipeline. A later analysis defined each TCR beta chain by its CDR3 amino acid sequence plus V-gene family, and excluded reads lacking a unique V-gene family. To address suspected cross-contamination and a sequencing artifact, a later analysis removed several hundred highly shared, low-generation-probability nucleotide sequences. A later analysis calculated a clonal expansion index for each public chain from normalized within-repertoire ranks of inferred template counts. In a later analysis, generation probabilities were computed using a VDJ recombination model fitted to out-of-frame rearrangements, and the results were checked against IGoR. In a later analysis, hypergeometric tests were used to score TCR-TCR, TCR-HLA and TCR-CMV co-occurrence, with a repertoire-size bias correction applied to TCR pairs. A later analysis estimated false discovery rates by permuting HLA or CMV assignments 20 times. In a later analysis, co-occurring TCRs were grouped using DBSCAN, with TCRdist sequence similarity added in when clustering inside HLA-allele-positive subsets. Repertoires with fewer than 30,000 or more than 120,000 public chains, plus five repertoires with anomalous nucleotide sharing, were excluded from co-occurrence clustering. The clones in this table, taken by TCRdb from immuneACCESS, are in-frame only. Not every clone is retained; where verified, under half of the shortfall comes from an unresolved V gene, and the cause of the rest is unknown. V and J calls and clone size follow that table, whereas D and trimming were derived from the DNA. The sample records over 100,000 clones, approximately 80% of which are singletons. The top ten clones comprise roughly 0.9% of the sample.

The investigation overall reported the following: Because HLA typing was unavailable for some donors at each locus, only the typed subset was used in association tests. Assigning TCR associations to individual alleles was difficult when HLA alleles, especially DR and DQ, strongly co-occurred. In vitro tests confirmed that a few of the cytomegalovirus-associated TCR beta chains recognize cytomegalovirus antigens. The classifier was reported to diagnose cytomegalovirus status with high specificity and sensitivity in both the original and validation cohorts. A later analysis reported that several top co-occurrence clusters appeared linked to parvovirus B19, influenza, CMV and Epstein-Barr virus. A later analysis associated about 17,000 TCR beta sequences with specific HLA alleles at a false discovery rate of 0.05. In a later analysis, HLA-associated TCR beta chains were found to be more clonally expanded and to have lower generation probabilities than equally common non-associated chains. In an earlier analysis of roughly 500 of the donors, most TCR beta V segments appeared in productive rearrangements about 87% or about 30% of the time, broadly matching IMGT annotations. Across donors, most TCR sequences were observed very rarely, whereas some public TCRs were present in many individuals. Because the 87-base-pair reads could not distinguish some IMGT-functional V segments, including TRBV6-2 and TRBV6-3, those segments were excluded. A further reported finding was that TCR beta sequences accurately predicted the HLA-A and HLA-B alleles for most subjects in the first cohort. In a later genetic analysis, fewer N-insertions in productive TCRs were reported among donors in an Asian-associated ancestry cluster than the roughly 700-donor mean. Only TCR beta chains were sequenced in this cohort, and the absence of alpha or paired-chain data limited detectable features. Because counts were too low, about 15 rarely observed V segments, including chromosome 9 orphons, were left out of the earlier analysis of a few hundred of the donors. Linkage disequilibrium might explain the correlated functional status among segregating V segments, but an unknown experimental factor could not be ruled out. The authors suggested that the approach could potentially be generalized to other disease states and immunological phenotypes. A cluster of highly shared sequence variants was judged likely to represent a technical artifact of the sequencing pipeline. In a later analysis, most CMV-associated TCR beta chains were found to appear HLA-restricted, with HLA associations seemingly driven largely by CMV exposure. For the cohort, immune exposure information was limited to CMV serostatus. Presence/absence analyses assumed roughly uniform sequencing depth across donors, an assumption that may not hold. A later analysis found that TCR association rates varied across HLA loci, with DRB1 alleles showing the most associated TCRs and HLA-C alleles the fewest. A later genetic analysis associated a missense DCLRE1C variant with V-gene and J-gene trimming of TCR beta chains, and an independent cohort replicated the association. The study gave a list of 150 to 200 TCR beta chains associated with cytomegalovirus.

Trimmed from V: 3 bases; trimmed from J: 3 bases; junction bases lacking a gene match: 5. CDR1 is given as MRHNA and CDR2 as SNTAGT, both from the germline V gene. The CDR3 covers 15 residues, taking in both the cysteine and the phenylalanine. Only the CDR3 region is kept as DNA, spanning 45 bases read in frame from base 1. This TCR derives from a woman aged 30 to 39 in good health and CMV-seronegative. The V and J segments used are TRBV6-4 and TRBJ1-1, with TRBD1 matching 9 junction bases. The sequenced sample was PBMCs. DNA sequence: TGTGCCAGCAGTGAGAAACAGGGGGCAGACACTGAAGCTTTCTTT. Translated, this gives CASSEKQGADTEAFF.